This T cell receptor beta chain comes out of a study of CD8 T cells in ankylosing spondylitis. Study results and limitations: Disease-associated clones were reportedly significantly overrepresented in matched ankylosing spondylitis synovial fluid. A motif in TCR beta, a set of about 8 highly homologous variants, appeared characteristic of ankylosing spondylitis blood.

The sample holds a few counts of this clonotype. What it binds is not known. Making use of molecular barcodes, quantitative 5'-RACE generated TCR beta libraries. TCRdb called the 5' RACE reads again in MiXCR, with one record for every CDR3 protein. The sample records roughly 240,000 distinct CDR3 sequences, 7.5% to 9.5% being singletons. This clonotype was obtained from a female donor with ankylosing spondylitis or in good health (not recorded which). The sample taken for sequencing was blood, either unsorted or a sorted T cell fraction (not recorded which).

The CDR3 DNA reads TGTGCCAGCAGCTTAGGGCAGGAGTCTGCCTATGGCTACACCTTC. Its protein is CASSLGQESAYGYTF. V usage is TRBV7-6 and J usage is TRBJ1-2; D is unresolved. Looked up from germline, CDR1 is SGHVS and CDR2 is FNYEAQ. The CDR3 has 15 amino acids. V was trimmed by 1 base and J by 4 bases, leaving 13 bases between them.